This T cell receptor (beta chain) was sequenced for a study of metastatic and nonmetastatic thyroid tumors. Trimming at V came to 6 bases and at J to 8 bases, leaving 14 bases not matched to a gene. The CDR3 loop spans 16 amino acids. Germline-derived CDR1 and CDR2 are SQVTM and ANQGSEA. All patients were untreated before thyroid surgery. This clone appeared many times. TCRdb re-analyzed the PCR reads through MiXCR. Altogether roughly 28,000 clones are present, 25% to 30% being singletons, with the ten largest covering more than 5%. The chain couples TRBV29-1 to TRBJ2-1; 12 nucleotides agree with TRBD2. The sequencing input was blood. The clonotype was recovered from a female donor with papillary thyroid cancer or a benign thyroid nodule (not recorded which). Some clones in this sample may be carry-over from other donors' samples. The DNA of the CDR3 is TGCAGCGTCGCTCCCGGACTAGCGGGATTGGGCTATGAGCAGTTCTTC. It specifies CSVAPGLAGLGYEQFF.